This TCR beta chain came from a study of blood T cells in healthy people across ages. This CDR3 region has 12 residues. Germline lookup yields CDR1 MDHEN and CDR2 SYDVKM. Next came a second PCR, run for about 7 to 12 cycles, which used a sample-barcoded 5' primer along with a J-beta primer mix. TCRdb passed the 5' RACE reads through MiXCR, listing each CDR3 protein once. This repertoire shows about 400,000 distinct CDR3 sequences, 52% found once; its top ten account for 45% to 55%. This receptor was taken from a man between 60 and 75 years old in good health. The genes are TRBV28 and TRBJ2-5; no reliable D call. The J call may be mistaken, given a closer DNA end match to TRBJ2-7. Source material: blood. The DNA for the CDR3 is TGTGCCAGCAGGTCCTCCCCCTCCGAGCAGTACTTC. Amino acid sequence: CASRSSPSEQYF.